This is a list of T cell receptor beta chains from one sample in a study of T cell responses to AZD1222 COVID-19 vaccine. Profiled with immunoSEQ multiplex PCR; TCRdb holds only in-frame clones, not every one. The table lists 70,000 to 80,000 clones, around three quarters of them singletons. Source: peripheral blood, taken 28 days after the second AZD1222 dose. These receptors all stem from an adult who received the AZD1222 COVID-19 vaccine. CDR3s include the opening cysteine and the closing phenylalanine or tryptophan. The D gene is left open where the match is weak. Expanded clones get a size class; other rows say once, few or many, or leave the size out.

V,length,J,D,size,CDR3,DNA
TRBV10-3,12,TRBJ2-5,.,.,CAISETQETQYF,TGTGCCATCAGTGAGACCCAAGAGACCCAGTACTTC
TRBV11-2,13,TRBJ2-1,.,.,CASSLGRVGEQFF,TGTGCCAGCAGCTTAGGTCGCGTGGGTGAGCAGTTCTTC
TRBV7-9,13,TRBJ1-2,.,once,CASSPRGVYGYTF,TGTGCCAGCAGCCCTCGCGGAGTCTATGGCTACACCTTC
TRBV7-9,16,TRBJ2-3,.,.,CASSLAGGLSTDTQYF,TGTGCCAGCAGCTTAGCGGGGGGCCTAAGCACAGATACGCAGTATTTT
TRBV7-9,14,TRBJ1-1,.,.,CASSRDGVNTEAFF,TGTGCCAGCAGTCGGGACGGCGTGAACACTGAAGCTTTCTTT
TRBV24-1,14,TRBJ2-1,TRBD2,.,CATGRGLSYNEQFF,TGTGCCACCGGGAGGGGACTCTCCTACAATGAGCAGTTCTTC
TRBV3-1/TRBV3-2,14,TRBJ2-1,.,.,CASSQDRGTTRRFF,TGTGCCAGCAGCCAAGATCGAGGGACCACGCGGCGGTTCTTC
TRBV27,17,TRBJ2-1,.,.,CASSLGPRGYSYNEQFF,TGTGCCAGCAGTTTAGGCCCACGGGGGTACTCCTACAATGAGCAGTTCTTC
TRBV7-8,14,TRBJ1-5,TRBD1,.,CASGDREGNQPQHF,TGTGCCAGCGGCGACAGGGAGGGCAATCAGCCCCAGCATTTT
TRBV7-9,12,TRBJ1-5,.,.,CASSFYNQPQHF,TGTGCCAGCAGCTTTTATAATCAGCCCCAGCATTTT
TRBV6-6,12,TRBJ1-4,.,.,CASSQIYEKLFF,TGTGCCAGCAGCCAAATTTATGAAAAACTGTTTTTT
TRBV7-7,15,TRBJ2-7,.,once,CASSLQGGSSYEQYF,TGTGCCAGCAGCTTACAGGGGGGTAGCTCCTACGAGCAGTACTTC
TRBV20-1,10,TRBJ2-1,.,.,CSPFYNEQFF,TGCAGTCCCTTTTACAATGAGCAGTTCTTC
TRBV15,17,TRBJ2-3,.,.,CATRQRGSNTYTDTQYF,TGTGCCACCAGACAGAGGGGCTCAAACACTTACACAGATACGCAGTATTTT
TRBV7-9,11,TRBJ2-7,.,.,CASSDDYEQYF,TGTGCCAGCAGCGATGACTACGAGCAGTACTTC
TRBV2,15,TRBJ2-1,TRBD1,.,CASSRNRGSYNEQFF,TGTGCCAGCAGTCGTAACAGGGGCTCCTACAATGAGCAGTTCTTC
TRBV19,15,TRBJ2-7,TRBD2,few,CASRKISGTTYEQYF,TGTGCCAGTAGGAAAATTAGCGGGACGACCTACGAGCAGTACTTC
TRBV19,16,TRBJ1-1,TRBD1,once,CASSIGTGGLNTEAFF,TGTGCCAGTAGTATTGGGACAGGGGGCCTGAACACTGAAGCTTTCTTT
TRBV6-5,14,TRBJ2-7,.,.,CASMSYQSSYEQYF,TGTGCCAGCATGAGCTACCAGAGCTCCTACGAGCAGTACTTC
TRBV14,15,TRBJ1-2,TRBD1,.,CASSQGTGLPNGYTF,TGTGCCAGCAGCCAGGGGACAGGCCTCCCCAACGGCTACACCTTC
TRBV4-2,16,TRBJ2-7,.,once,CASSQVGSRGSGEQYF,TGTGCCAGCAGCCAAGTTGGGAGCCGTGGATCGGGCGAGCAGTACTTC
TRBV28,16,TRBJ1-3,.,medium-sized,CASSLGTESSGNTIYF,TGTGCCAGCAGTTTAGGAACGGAAAGCTCTGGAAACACCATATATTTT
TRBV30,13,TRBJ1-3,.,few,CAWSNLSGNTIYF,TGTGCCTGGAGTAACCTCTCTGGAAACACCATATATTTT
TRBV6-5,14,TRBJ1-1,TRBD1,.,CASSPTGESTEAFF,TGTGCCAGCAGTCCGACAGGGGAAAGCACTGAAGCTTTCTTT
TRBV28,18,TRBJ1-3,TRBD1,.,CASSLFGQGALSGNTIYF,TGTGCCAGCAGTTTATTCGGACAGGGGGCCCTCTCTGGAAACACCATATATTTT
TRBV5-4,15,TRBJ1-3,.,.,CASNRDGNSGNTIYF,TGTGCCAGCAACAGGGACGGGAACTCTGGAAACACCATATATTTT
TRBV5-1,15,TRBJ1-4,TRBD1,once,CASSWTGMTNEKLFF,TGCGCCAGCAGCTGGACAGGGATGACTAATGAAAAACTGTTTTTT
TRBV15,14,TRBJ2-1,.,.,CATSRGNRINEQFF,TGTGCCACCAGCAGAGGTAATAGGATCAATGAGCAGTTCTTC
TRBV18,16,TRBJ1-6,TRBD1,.,CASSPLGTVNNSPLHF,TGTGCCAGCTCACCTCTCGGGACAGTAAATAATTCACCCCTCCACTTT
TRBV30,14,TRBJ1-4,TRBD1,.,CAWSGDSNNEKLFF,TGTGCCTGGAGTGGGGACAGCAATAATGAAAAACTGTTTTTT
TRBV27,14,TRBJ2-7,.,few,CASSPRRGGYEQYF,TGTGCCAGCAGTCCCCGCAGGGGAGGGTACGAGCAGTACTTC
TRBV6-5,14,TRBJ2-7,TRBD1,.,CASTKQGGSAEQYF,TGTGCCAGCACCAAACAGGGGGGATCGGCCGAGCAGTACTTC
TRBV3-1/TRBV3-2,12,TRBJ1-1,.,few,CASSQDYTEAFF,TGTGCCAGCAGCCAAGATTACACTGAAGCTTTCTTT
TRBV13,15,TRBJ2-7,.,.,CASSPGPGQPYEQYF,TGTGCCAGCAGCCCTGGCCCCGGACAGCCCTACGAGCAGTACTTC
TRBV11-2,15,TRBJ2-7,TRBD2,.,CASSRTSGSFGEQYF,TGTGCCAGCAGTCGGACTAGCGGGAGTTTCGGCGAGCAGTACTTC
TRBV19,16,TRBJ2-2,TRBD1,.,CASSRAGTAYTGELFF,TGTGCCAGTAGTAGGGCTGGGACAGCTTACACCGGGGAGCTGTTTTTT
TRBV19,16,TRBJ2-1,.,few,CASSIDVSGTLNEQFF,TGTGCCAGTAGTATAGACGTATCCGGGACTCTAAATGAGCAGTTCTTC
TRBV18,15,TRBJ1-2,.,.,CASSPLTDDIYGYTF,TGTGCCAGCTCACCACTGACGGACGACATCTATGGCTACACCTTC
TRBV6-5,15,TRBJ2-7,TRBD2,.,CASSYSDGRAAEQYF,TGTGCCAGCAGTTACTCGGACGGGAGGGCCGCCGAGCAGTACTTC
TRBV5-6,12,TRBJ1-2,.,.,CASSSQGLGYTF,TGTGCCAGCAGCTCTCAGGGACTTGGCTACACCTTC
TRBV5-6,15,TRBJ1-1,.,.,CASSLGGALDTEAFF,TGTGCCAGCAGCTTGGGGGGGGCTTTGGACACTGAAGCTTTCTTT
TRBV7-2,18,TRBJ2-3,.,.,CASSLGGFRSPGTDTQYF,TGTGCCAGCAGCTTAGGCGGGTTCCGGAGCCCCGGCACAGATACGCAGTATTTT
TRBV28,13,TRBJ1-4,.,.,CASSLPGIEKLFF,TGTGCCAGCAGTTTACCGGGAATCGAAAAACTGTTTTTT
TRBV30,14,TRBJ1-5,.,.,CAWSDRQNNQPQHF,TGTGCCTGGAGCGACAGACAGAACAATCAGCCCCAGCATTTT
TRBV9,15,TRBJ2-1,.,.,CASRPAGGKEGEQFF,TGTGCCAGCAGACCGGCCGGCGGGAAGGAGGGTGAGCAGTTCTTC
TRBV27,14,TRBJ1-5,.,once,CASSSPNSNQPQHF,TGTGCCAGCAGTTCCCCGAATAGCAATCAGCCCCAGCATTTT
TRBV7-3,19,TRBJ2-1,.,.,CASSQHSLTRDLGSNEQFF,TGTGCCAGCAGCCAACACTCCCTGACGCGGGACCTTGGGTCGAATGAGCAGTTCTTC
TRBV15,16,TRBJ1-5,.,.,CATSKTGVLANQPQHF,TGTGCCACCAGTAAGACGGGAGTCCTAGCTAATCAGCCCCAGCATTTT
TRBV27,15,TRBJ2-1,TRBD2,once,CASSLSGSAYNEQFF,TGTGCCAGCAGTCTCAGCGGGAGTGCCTACAATGAGCAGTTCTTC
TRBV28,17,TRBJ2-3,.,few,CASRLQQGDRSTDTQYF,TGTGCCAGCAGGTTGCAACAGGGAGATCGGAGCACAGATACGCAGTATTTT
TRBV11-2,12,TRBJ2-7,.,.,CASSLGYSEQYF,TGTGCCAGCAGCTTAGGGTACTCCGAGCAGTACTTC
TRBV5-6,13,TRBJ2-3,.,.,CASSLERRRAQYF,TGTGCCAGCAGCTTGGAGCGGAGGCGGGCGCAGTATTTT
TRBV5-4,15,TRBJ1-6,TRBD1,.,CASSSQGASFSPLHF,TGTGCCAGCAGCTCCCAGGGGGCGTCTTTCTCACCCCTCCACTTT
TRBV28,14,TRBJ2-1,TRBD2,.,CASSQTSEVNEQFF,TGTGCCAGCAGTCAAACTAGCGAGGTCAATGAGCAGTTCTTC